This passage covers 6 T cell receptor beta chains from one sample sequenced in a study of control samples from healthy donors and cancer patients (dated by TCRdb to about 2020). Library construction relied on the immunoSEQ multiplex PCR assay. TCRdb took over this immuneACCESS table, retaining in-frame rearrangements with V and J assigned. Such tables are incomplete; in checked studies, under half of the missing clones stem from an unresolved V gene, and the remainder is unexplained. The table for this sample lists 85,000 to 100,000 clones; 80% to 95% of them were counted only once. The ten most abundant clones make up approximately 7.9% of the sample. Sequences were obtained from blood. Receptors were obtained from a young man in good health.

V is TRBV15 and J is TRBJ2-1, with 7 bases matching TRBD2. The CDR3 contains 14 residues. Germline-derived CDR1 and CDR2 are LNHNV and YYDKDF (reference sequence). Trimming removed 6 bases from V and 7 bases from J; junction bases left unmatched: 9. In DNA form, the CDR3 reads TGTGCCACCAGTAGCGGGCCCCCTAAGAATGAGCAGTTCTTC. Translating gives CATSSGPPKNEQFF.

The rearrangement uses TRBV6-1 and TRBJ2-2; D uncertain. The germline gives CDR1 MNHNS, CDR2 SASEGT. This CDR3 contains 14 residues. Trimming left V 1 base short and J 4 bases short, with 7 bases between. The CDR3 spells CASSEGVSTGELFF. Here the CDR3 DNA reads TGTGCCAGCAGTGAAGGGGTGTCCACCGGGGAGCTGTTTTTT.

V gene TRBV9 combines with J gene TRBJ1-1; D is unresolved. This CDR3 has 14 amino acids. Germline V gives CDR1 SGDLS, CDR2 YYNGEE. With 4 bases removed from V and 5 bases from J, the gap between germline ends came to 15 bases. CDR3 DNA sequence: TGTGCCAGCAGCCCCCGGGCAGAAAGGACTGAAGCTTTCTTT. Its protein is CASSPRAERTEAFF.

V usage is TRBV7-9 and J usage is TRBJ2-2, with 11 bases matching TRBD2. In germline, CDR1 is SEHNR, CDR2 FQNEAQ (reference sequence). This CDR3 contains 15 residues. Trimming took 4 bases from V and 5 from J; bases not matched to a gene: 3. In nucleotides, the CDR3 is TGTGCCAGCAGCTCCACTAGCGGGAGTACCGGGGAGCTGTTTTTT. This gives the protein CASSSTSGSTGELFF. Looking up the rest from reference TRBV7-9 and TRBJ2-2 gives the full variable domain: DTGVSQNPRHKITKRGQNVTFRCDPISEHNRLYWYRQTLGQGPEFLTYFQNEAQLEKSRLLSDRFSAERPKGSFSTLEIQRTEQGDSAMYLCASSSTSGSTGELFFGEGSRLTVL.

The chain joins TRBV10-2 to TRBJ1-4, with D hard to call. CDR3 size: 14 residues. V was trimmed by 10 bases and J by 1 base, leaving 13 bases between them. Germline V gene sequence: CDR1 WSHSY, CDR2 SAAADI. The CDR3 spells CATARGLTNEKLFF. The CDR3 DNA is TGCGCCACCGCCCGAGGCCTAACTAATGAAAAACTGTTTTTT.

The rearrangement uses TRBV6-5 and TRBJ1-5; maybe TRBD1 (5 bases). The CDR3 length is 13 residues. Between the trimmed V and J ends, which lost 8 bases and 0 bases, there was a span of 8 bases. Germline CDR1 MNHEY, CDR2 SVGAGI. The CDR3 loop reads CASGGYSNQPQHF. DNA for the CDR3: TGTGCCAGCGGGGGGTATAGCAATCAGCCCCAGCATTTT.